Following are 32 T cell receptor beta chains from one sample sequenced in a study of cytomegalovirus exposure and HLA in healthy donors. The PCR made use of 60 Vbeta and 13 Jbeta primers. The repertoire was sequenced with immunoSEQ multiplex PCR; TCRdb's copy has only in-frame clones and lacks some. In the table there are around 130,000 clones, over 70% of which are singletons. The sample consisted of PBMCs. The receptors here all came from a woman between 40 and 55 years old in good health and CMV-seronegative.

The chain uses TRBV10-1 and TRBJ2-5, with a weak D call TRBD2 (5 bases). This CDR3 has 16 residues. Germline values: CDR1 WNHNN, CDR2 SYGVQD (reference sequence). V was trimmed by 4 bases and J by 2 bases, leaving 17 bases between them. CDR3 protein: CASSAWVNPGQETQYF. The CDR3 DNA sequence: TGCGCCAGCAGTGCCTGGGTGAACCCGGGGCAAGAGACCCAGTACTTC.

J is TRBJ2-3 and V is TRBV6-6, with D perhaps TRBD2 (5 bases). This CDR3 region has 14 residues. Trimming stripped 6 bases from V and 2 bases from J, with 12 bases between. Per germline, CDR1 MNHNY and CDR2 SVGAGI (reference sequence). The CDR3 loop reads CASSREPNTDTQYF. In nucleotides, the CDR3 is TGTGCCAGCAGCCGGGAACCCAACACAGATACGCAGTATTTT.

The chain recombines TRBV2 with TRBJ2-3; TRBD2 matches at 10 bases. Trimming took 0 bases from V and 4 from J; bases not matched to a gene: 4. The CDR3 contains 16 residues. Germline lookup yields CDR1 SNHLY and CDR2 FYNNEI. In DNA form, the CDR3 reads TGTGCCAGCAGTGAAGCCCGTCTAGCGGGAGCAGATACGCAGTATTTT. Amino acid sequence: CASSEARLAGADTQYF. Using reference TRBV2 and TRBJ2-3 for the parts outside the CDR3, the full variable domain is EPEVTQTPSHQVTQMGQEVILRCVPISNHLYFYWYRQILGQKVEFLVSFYNNEISEKSEIFDDQFSVERPDGSNFTLKIRSTKLEDSAMYFCASSEARLAGADTQYFGPGTRLTVL.

V and J are TRBV29-1 and TRBJ2-7; 7 nucleotides align to TRBD1. Germline-derived CDR1 and CDR2 are SQVTM and ANQGSEA. Trimming took 7 bases from V and 10 from J; bases not matched to a gene: 10. This CDR3 spans 11 amino acids. The CDR3 reads CSAADRVEQYF. In DNA form, the CDR3 reads TGCAGCGCCGCCGACAGGGTGGAACAGTACTTC.

The CDR3 sequence: CASSFSSPGSTDTQYF. The CDR3 DNA sequence: TGTGCCAGCAGCTTCTCTTCTCCCGGGAGCACAGATACGCAGTATTTT. The genes are TRBV5-4 and TRBJ2-3, with no clear D. The ends were cut back, 2 bases at V and 0 bases at J, with 13 bases in the middle. CDR3 size: 16 residues. Germline V gene sequence: CDR1 SGHNT, CDR2 YYREEE (reference sequence). The whole variable domain, filled in from reference TRBV5-4 and TRBJ2-3, reads ETGVTQSPTHLIKTRGQQVTLRCSSQSGHNTVSWYQQALGQGPQFIFQYYREEENGRGNFPPRFSGLQFPNYSSELNVNALELDDSALYLCASSFSSPGSTDTQYFGPGTRLTVL.

This clone was seen a few times. The V gene is TRBV5-5, the J gene TRBJ2-7, with 10 bases lining up with TRBD2. Trimming removed 0 bases from V and 0 bases from J; junction bases left unmatched: 0. CDR1 is SGHKS, CDR2 YYEKEE, per germline (reference sequence). The length of the CDR3 is 15 residues. The CDR3 region has the DNA TGTGCCAGCAGCTTGGCTAGCGGGAGCTCCTACGAGCAGTACTTC. Its protein product is CASSLASGSSYEQYF. Complete variable domain (other parts from reference TRBV5-5 and TRBJ2-7): DAGVTQSPTHLIKTRGQQVTLRCSPISGHKSVSWYQQVLGQGPQFIFQYYEKEERGRGNFPDRFSARQFPNYSSELNVNALLLGDSALYLCASSLASGSSYEQYFGPGTRLTVT.

The chain joins TRBV7-2 to TRBJ1-2; a weak D match, TRBD1 (6 bases). Between the trimmed V and J ends, which lost 2 bases and 4 bases, there was a span of 11 bases. The germline gives CDR1 SGHTA, CDR2 FQGNSA. This CDR3 contains 14 residues. CDR3 bases: TGTGCCAGCAGCTTATCACAGGGAAGCTATGGCTACACCTTC. It specifies CASSLSQGSYGYTF. Combining the CDR3 with reference TRBV7-2 and TRBJ1-2 gives the whole variable domain GAGVSQSPSNKVTEKGKDVELRCDPISGHTALYWYRQSLGQGLEFLIYFQGNSAPDKSGLPSDRFSAERTGGSVSTLTIQRTQQEDSAVYLCASSLSQGSYGYTFGSGTRLTVV.

This clone was seen a few times. V usage is TRBV9 and J usage is TRBJ2-3, with no clear D. V lost 1 base and J lost 0, with 12 bases in between. The CDR3 length is 16 residues. Germline CDR1 and CDR2: SGDLS and YYNGEE. The CDR3 sequence is CASSVPPGSSTDTQYF. The DNA for the CDR3 is TGTGCCAGCAGCGTACCTCCCGGGTCAAGCACAGATACGCAGTATTTT.

This clone was observed a handful of times. The genes are TRBV10-1 and TRBJ2-1; 8 bases are a match to TRBD2. Trimming at V came to 3 bases and at J to 3 bases, leaving 7 bases not matched to a gene. Germline lookup yields CDR1 WNHNN and CDR2 SYGVQD (reference sequence). This CDR3 has 16 residues. CDR3 in DNA: TGCGCCAGCAGTGAAAACCTAGCGGGCGACTACAATGAGCAGTTCTTC. Its protein is CASSENLAGDYNEQFF.

The J gene is TRBJ1-2, the V gene TRBV11-2; perhaps TRBD1 as D (5 bases). CDR3 length equals 15 residues. The V end lost 7 bases, the J end lost 8 bases, and 23 bases lay between the germline ends. Germline-derived CDR1 and CDR2 are SGHAT and FQNNGV. CDR3 coding DNA: TGTGCCAGCACCCCTTTCCCTGCGGGGCCGGGAGGCTACACCTTC. This gives the protein CASTPFPAGPGGYTF.

This clone was seen only once. V is TRBV19 and J is TRBJ1-4; D gene ambiguous. CDR3 size: 14 residues. CDR1 is LNHDA, CDR2 SQIVND, per germline (reference sequence). The V end was cut by 7 bases, the J end by 0 bases, with 9 bases between. CDR3 DNA: TGTGCCAGTAACGAGGGAACAACTAATGAAAAACTGTTTTTT. Its translation is CASNEGTTNEKLFF.

The rearrangement links TRBV7-7 to TRBJ1-1; D not certain. Germline CDR1 SSHAT, CDR2 FNYEAQ (reference sequence). The germline V and J ends were trimmed by 1 base and 0 bases, with 18 bases remaining between them. The CDR3 covers 18 residues. Here the CDR3 DNA reads TGTGCCAGCAGCTTAGAAGTGGCAGGCCGATACATGAACACTGAAGCTTTCTTT. Translating it yields CASSLEVAGRYMNTEAFF.

The rearrangement uses TRBV27 and TRBJ1-1, with D tentatively TRBD1 (5 bases). The germline CDR1 and CDR2 sequences are MNHEY and SMNVEV (reference sequence). Trimming left V 6 bases short and J 0 bases short, with 14 bases between. The CDR3 is 15 residues long. The CDR3: CASSSSRQLNTEAFF. The CDR3 DNA reads TGTGCCAGCAGCTCCAGCCGACAGTTGAACACTGAAGCTTTCTTT.

The chain carries TRBV11-3 and TRBJ1-2; 8 nucleotides align to TRBD1. Per germline, CDR1 SGHNT and CDR2 YENEEA. The trim removed 5 bases at V and 6 bases at J, leaving 8 bases unmatched. This CDR3 has 14 residues. The CDR3 protein is CASSPSDREDGYTF. In DNA, the CDR3 is TGTGCCAGCAGCCCATCGGACAGGGAGGATGGCTACACCTTC.

This chain connects TRBV12-5 to TRBJ2-3; TRBD1 matches 7 bases. Germline V CDR1 and CDR2: LGHNT, FRNRAP. The V segment lost 7 bases and the J segment 8 bases; nucleotides outside the gene matches: 9. This CDR3 region has 13 residues. The CDR3 loop is CASALGGAVTQYF. The CDR3 coding sequence is TGTGCTAGTGCTCTAGGGGGCGCGGTTACGCAGTATTTT.

The J gene is TRBJ1-4, the V gene TRBV9, with 8 bases matching TRBD1. The CDR3 totals 15 residues. Germline CDR1 is SGDLS and CDR2 is YYNGEE. With V trimmed by 5 bases and J by 6 bases, 9 bases remained unmatched. CDR3 DNA sequence: TGTGCCAGCAGTCCAGACCAGGGGGCTTATGAAAAACTGTTTTTT. Amino acid sequence: CASSPDQGAYEKLFF.

This chain links TRBV28 with TRBJ2-7; TRBD1 matches at 7 bases. V shed 3 bases, J shed 2 bases, and the junction held 7 bases outside the gene matches. CDR1 is MDHEN, CDR2 SYDVKM, per germline. CDR3 size: 15 residues. CDR3 nucleotides: TGTGCCAGCAGTTTGACCCGGGACAGTCCCTACGAGCAGTACTTC. This encodes CASSLTRDSPYEQYF.

The chain is built from TRBV10-3 and TRBJ2-3; 9 bases fit TRBD1. V shed 5 bases and J 5 bases; nucleotides not matched to a gene: 11. There are 16 residues in the CDR3. Germline V CDR1 and CDR2: ENHRY, SYGVKD. CDR3 residues: CAISTIQGADGDTQYF. The CDR3 region has the DNA TGTGCCATCAGTACGATACAGGGGGCAGATGGAGATACGCAGTATTTT.

CDR3 amino acids: CASDRGPAENTQYF. The CDR3 nucleotides are TGTGCCAGCGACAGGGGGCCCGCCGAGAATACGCAGTATTTT. The V gene is TRBV9, the J gene TRBJ2-3; TRBD1 matches at 10 bases. The CDR3 extends over 14 amino acids. Germline V lookup: CDR1 SGDLS, CDR2 YYNGEE. V dropped 7 bases and J dropped 7; count of bases not matched to a gene: 9. The complete variable domain, with remaining parts taken from reference TRBV9 and TRBJ2-3, reads DSGVTQTPKHLITATGQRVTLRCSPRSGDLSVYWYQQSLDQGLQFLIQYYNGEERAKGNILERFSAQQFPDLHSELNLSSLELGDSALYFCASDRGPAENTQYFGPGTRLTVL.

This chain connects TRBV4-2 to TRBJ2-4; TRBD1 matches 7 bases. This CDR3 has 14 amino acids. CDR1 and CDR2 from the germline V gene are LGHNA and YNFKEQ. Unmatched junction bases numbered 8, after V lost 4 bases and J lost 8 bases. The CDR3 DNA reads as TGTGCCAGCAGCCCACAGGGGATGGAGGACATTCAGTACTTC. This sequence encodes CASSPQGMEDIQYF.

This clone appeared a single time. The chain employs TRBV28 and TRBJ2-7; D ambiguous. Germline-derived CDR1 and CDR2 are MDHEN and SYDVKM. V lost 3 bases and J lost 2, with 8 bases in between. The CDR3 runs 13 residues. The chain's CDR3 is CASSLPGTYEQYF. CDR3 nucleotide sequence: TGTGCCAGCAGTTTGCCAGGCACCTACGAGCAGTACTTC.

The gene calls are TRBV6-1 and TRBJ1-5; 10 bases are a match to TRBD1. With 1 base clipped from V and 6 bases from J, the junction kept 3 bases outside the gene matches. The CDR3 sequence is 15 residues long. Germline values: CDR1 MNHNS, CDR2 SASEGT. The CDR3 reads CASSEGQGASQPQHF. CDR3 DNA sequence: TGTGCCAGCAGTGAAGGACAGGGGGCGAGTCAGCCCCAGCATTTT.

The chain has TRBV9 and TRBJ1-2; 7 nucleotides agree with TRBD1. There are 15 residues in the CDR3. Germline V gene data show CDR1 as SGDLS and CDR2 as YYNGEE. J gave up 5 bases and V 0 bases, and 7 bases lay outside the gene matches. The CDR3 coding sequence is TGTGCCAGCAGCGTAGGGCCAGGGGGTGGTTATGGCTACACCTTC. Its protein product is CASSVGPGGGYGYTF.

The rearrangement uses TRBV6-5 and TRBJ2-7, with unresolved D. This CDR3 has 11 residues. Between the trimmed V and J ends, which lost 5 bases and 6 bases, there was a span of 8 bases. Germline CDR1 and CDR2: MNHEY and SVGAGI. CDR3 in amino acids: CASSSIAEQYF. In nucleotides, the CDR3 is TGTGCCAGCAGTAGCATAGCCGAGCAGTACTTC.

The V and J genes are TRBV5-4 and TRBJ2-3; 10 bases match TRBD2. The V gene end was trimmed by 4 bases and the J gene end by 5 bases; junction bases not matched to a gene: 7. The CDR3 contains 15 residues. Germline V gene data show CDR1 as SGHNT and CDR2 as YYREEE (reference sequence). CDR3 region: CASSKSGGAEDTQYF. The CDR3 nucleotides are TGTGCCAGCAGCAAGAGCGGGGGGGCTGAAGATACGCAGTATTTT. Full variable domain (remainder filled in from reference TRBV5-4 and TRBJ2-3): ETGVTQSPTHLIKTRGQQVTLRCSSQSGHNTVSWYQQALGQGPQFIFQYYREEENGRGNFPPRFSGLQFPNYSSELNVNALELDDSALYLCASSKSGGAEDTQYFGPGTRLTVL.

The gene calls are TRBV28 and TRBJ1-2; 7 bases line up with TRBD1. CDR1 MDHEN and CDR2 SYDVKM come from the germline V gene. V was clipped by 2 bases and J by 5 bases; unmatched bases: 8. CDR3 length: 15 residues. The CDR3 sequence is CASSLGQARVYGYTF. CDR3 DNA sequence: TGTGCCAGCAGTTTAGGACAGGCGAGAGTTTATGGCTACACCTTC.

The chain links TRBV5-1 to TRBJ2-1; TRBD2 matches 16 bases. Germline values: CDR1 SGHRS, CDR2 YFSETQ. Trimming cost V 3 bases and J 5 bases; bases outside gene matches: 2. This CDR3 region has 16 residues. In nucleotides, the CDR3 is TGCGCCAGCAGCTGGGGACTAGCGGGAGGGGACAATGAGCAGTTCTTC. Translated: CASSWGLAGGDNEQFF.

The chain employs TRBV28 and TRBJ2-5; 8 bases are a match to TRBD2. V shed 1 base and J 5 bases; nucleotides not matched to a gene: 6. The CDR3 sequence is 15 residues long. Germline CDR1 is MDHEN and CDR2 is SYDVKM. The CDR3 here is CASSLSSGLVETQYF. The CDR3 coding sequence is TGTGCCAGCAGTTTATCGTCGGGACTAGTCGAGACCCAGTACTTC.

This clone was recorded only once. The chain joins TRBV9 to TRBJ1-3, with 9 bases aligning to TRBD1. CDR1 is SGDLS and CDR2 is YYNGEE in the germline V gene. The length of the CDR3 is 16 residues. J was trimmed by 4 bases and V by 3 bases; bases with no gene match: 8. CDR3 protein: CASSAGTGSAGNTIYF. CDR3 DNA sequence: TGTGCCAGCAGCGCCGGGACAGGGAGCGCCGGAAACACCATATATTTT. Filled out from reference TRBV9 and TRBJ1-3, the complete variable domain reads DSGVTQTPKHLITATGQRVTLRCSPRSGDLSVYWYQQSLDQGLQFLIQYYNGEERAKGNILERFSAQQFPDLHSELNLSSLELGDSALYFCASSAGTGSAGNTIYFGEGSWLTVV.

The chain is built from TRBV5-1 and TRBJ2-1, with TRBD2 matching 11 bases. This CDR3 is 16 amino acids long. The ends lost 4 bases at V and 7 bases at J; junction bases unmatched: 10. Germline V gene data show CDR1 as SGHRS and CDR2 as YFSETQ. CDR3 amino acids: CASSDIAGGPRNEQFF. CDR3 DNA: TGCGCCAGCAGCGATATAGCGGGAGGGCCAAGGAATGAGCAGTTCTTC.

The rearrangement joins TRBV9 to TRBJ2-2, with D possibly being TRBD1 (5 bases). This CDR3 spans 15 amino acids. V lost 3 bases and J 4 bases, leaving 13 bases between the germline ends. Per the germline V gene, CDR1 is SGDLS and CDR2 is YYNGEE. This CDR3 is CASSAFQGTTGELFF. CDR3 in DNA: TGTGCCAGCAGCGCATTCCAGGGAACCACCGGGGAGCTGTTTTTT.

This chain uses TRBV28 with TRBJ2-1; D ambiguous. Trimming removed 10 bases from V and 0 bases from J, with 16 bases in between. Germline-derived CDR1 and CDR2 are MDHEN and SYDVKM. CDR3 length: 15 amino acids. DNA for the CDR3: TGTGCCACATTTAACCCAGGCCGCTCCTACAATGAGCAGTTCTTC. Protein product: CATFNPGRSYNEQFF.